The 27 T cell receptor beta chains below all came from one sample that was sequenced in a study of early T cells in non-severe SARS-CoV-2 infection. Via MiXCR, TCRdb re-called the 5' RACE reads, giving one row per CDR3 protein. This table has 70,000 or so distinct CDR3 sequences, about a tenth appearing once. Material: whole blood. The source of these receptors is an adult who was a healthcare worker with PCR-confirmed SARS-CoV-2 infection or an uninfected control (not recorded which).

This clonotype has only a few counts. The rearrangement links TRBV7-7 to TRBJ2-5; 9 bases match TRBD1. This CDR3 region has 15 residues. Germline CDR1 SSHAT, CDR2 FNYEAQ (reference sequence). V lost 1 base to trimming and J lost 4 bases; unmatched junction nucleotides: 4. The CDR3 DNA reads as TGTGCCAGCAGCTTAGGACAGGGGGTTGGAGAGACCCAGTACTTC. This sequence encodes CASSLGQGVGETQYF.

J is TRBJ2-4 and V is TRBV5-6, with D possibly being TRBD2 (6 bases). V gave up 0 bases and J gave up 4 bases, with 11 bases separating them. Looked up from germline, CDR1 is SGHDT and CDR2 is YYEEEE. This CDR3 has 15 residues. The DNA for the CDR3 is TGTGCCAGCAGCTTGGGGGGACTGGTAAAAAACATTCAGTACTTC. Its translation is CASSLGGLVKNIQYF. The entire variable domain, with the rest obtained from reference TRBV5-6 and TRBJ2-4, is as follows: DAGVTQSPTHLIKTRGQQVTLRCSPKSGHDTVSWYQQALGQGPQFIFQYYEEEERQRGNFPDRFSGHQFPNYSSELNVNALLLGDSALYLCASSLGGLVKNIQYFGAGTRLSVL.

This clonotype was found a few times. This sequence joins TRBV4-1 and TRBJ1-1; D is unclear. Between the trimmed V and J ends, which lost 3 bases and 5 bases, there was a span of 4 bases. The CDR3 is 11 amino acids. Germline loops: CDR1 MGHRA, CDR2 YSYEKL. Written as DNA, the CDR3 is TGCGCCAGCAGCCAGGGTACTGAAGCTTTCTTT. This translates into CASSQGTEAFF.

This clonotype occurred many times. The CDR3 sequence is CASSLGTGNNEQFF. As DNA, the CDR3 is TGTGCCAGCAGCTTAGGGACAGGGAACAATGAGCAGTTCTTC. The gene calls are TRBV7-9 and TRBJ2-1, with 8 nucleotides matching TRBD1. V dropped 1 base and J dropped 5; count of bases not matched to a gene: 1. This CDR3 has 14 residues. Germline CDR1 is SEHNR and CDR2 is FQNEAQ (reference sequence).

This clonotype has at least ten counts. CDR3 sequence: CASSLVVGAFGEQYF. The CDR3 region has the DNA TGTGCCAGCAGCTTAGTTGTGGGGGCTTTTGGTGAGCAGTACTTC. This chain connects TRBV7-9 to TRBJ2-7; D might be TRBD1 (6 bases). The length of the CDR3 is 15 residues. V lost 1 base to trimming and J lost 7 bases, with 17 bases between them. The V gene's germline CDR1 is SEHNR and CDR2 FQNEAQ (reference sequence).

This clonotype occurred a few times. This chain connects TRBV28 to TRBJ2-7, with unresolved D. CDR1 MDHEN and CDR2 SYDVKM come from the germline V gene. The CDR3 spans 16 residues. V lost 5 bases to trimming and J lost 2 bases, with 19 bases between them. CDR3 bases: TGTGCCAGCAGTCGCCCCCCATACAGTGTCCCCTACGAGCAGTACTTC. The encoded protein is CASSRPPYSVPYEQYF. Complete variable domain (other parts from reference TRBV28 and TRBJ2-7): DVKVTQSSRYLVKRTGEKVFLECVQDMDHENMFWYRQDPGLGLRLIYFSYDVKMKEKGDIPEGYSVSREKKERFSLILESASTNQTSMYLCASSRPPYSVPYEQYFGPGTRLTVT.

The rearrangement joins TRBV27 to TRBJ2-1; weak D call: TRBD1 (5 bases). V shed 3 bases and J shed 4 bases, with 13 bases lying between them. The germline V gene has CDR1 MNHEY and CDR2 SMNVEV (reference sequence). CDR3 length equals 15 residues. The CDR3 region is CASSLGRAPYNEQFF. CDR3 DNA sequence: TGTGCCAGCAGTTTGGGCAGGGCTCCTTACAATGAGCAGTTCTTC.

The gene calls are TRBV19 and TRBJ1-5; possible D gene TRBD1, 5 bases. This CDR3 has 13 residues. Germline V gene sequence: CDR1 LNHDA, CDR2 SQIVND (reference sequence). The germline V and J ends were trimmed by 1 base and 11 bases, with 12 bases remaining between them. The CDR3 sequence is CASSIVSGASQHF. CDR3 in DNA: TGTGCCAGTAGTATAGTCAGTGGGGCCTCCCAGCATTTT.

The chain uses TRBV12-3 or TRBV12-4 and TRBJ2-1; D is perhaps TRBD1 (6 bases). V gave up 6 bases and J gave up 4 bases, with 10 bases separating them. This CDR3 is 13 amino acids long. CDR3 loop: CASSSDSYNEQFF. CDR3 nucleotides: TGTGCCAGCAGCTCGGACAGTTACAATGAGCAGTTCTTC.

The chain is built from TRBV7-2 and TRBJ2-2; TRBD2 is a possible D gene (5 bases). Trimming pared 2 bases from V and 4 bases from J, leaving 11 bases between. Germline V gives CDR1 SGHTA, CDR2 FQGNSA. The CDR3 covers 15 residues. The CDR3 sequence: CASSLTGISTGELFF. Written as DNA, the CDR3 is TGTGCCAGCAGCTTAACGGGGATTTCCACCGGGGAGCTGTTTTTT.

As for this clonotype: In this CDR3 the conserved last residue, phenylalanine or tryptophan, is missing, so a read error is likely. The chain uses TRBV5-5 and TRBJ1-2; 10 bases fit TRBD1. The CDR3 extends over 13 amino acids. Germline loops: CDR1 SGHKS, CDR2 YYEKEE (reference sequence). V was clipped by 3 bases and J by 7 bases; unmatched bases: 3. CDR3 sequence (DNA): TGTGCCAGCAGCTCCGGGACAGGGGTTGGCTACACCTCC. It specifies CASSSGTGVGYTS.

The chain carries TRBV5-1 and TRBJ1-6, with 7 bases aligning to TRBD1. The ends lost 5 bases at V and 5 bases at J; junction bases unmatched: 4. The CDR3 extends over 14 amino acids. The germline V gene encodes CDR1 SGHRS and CDR2 YFSETQ. CDR3 in amino acids: CASRIGTDNSPLHF. CDR3 nucleotide sequence: TGCGCCAGCAGGATAGGGACAGATAATTCACCCCTCCACTTT.

This clonotype was found a few times. V and J are TRBV12-3 or TRBV12-4 and TRBJ1-2, with TRBD1 as a possible D gene (5 bases). V gave up 3 bases and J gave up 5 bases, with 13 bases separating them. The CDR3 is made up of 14 amino acids. This chain's CDR3 is CASSFGRGVYGYTF. CDR3 sequence (DNA): TGTGCCAGCAGTTTCGGAAGGGGCGTTTATGGCTACACCTTC.

The V gene is TRBV7-9, the J gene TRBJ2-2; 8 positions agree with TRBD2. Germline V gene data show CDR1 as SEHNR and CDR2 as FQNEAQ (reference sequence). V dropped 6 bases and J dropped 4; count of bases not matched to a gene: 7. The CDR3 totals 15 residues. The DNA for the CDR3 is TGTGCCAGCAGTTCTGGACTAGCTCGCACCGGGGAGCTGTTTTTT. This translates into CASSSGLARTGELFF. The full variable domain, its missing parts supplied by reference TRBV7-9 and TRBJ2-2, is DTGVSQNPRHKITKRGQNVTFRCDPISEHNRLYWYRQTLGQGPEFLTYFQNEAQLEKSRLLSDRFSAERPKGSFSTLEIQRTEQGDSAMYLCASSSGLARTGELFFGEGSRLTVL.

This chain links TRBV6-5 with TRBJ1-4, with a possible D match to TRBD1 (5 bases). The CDR3 contains 14 residues. The V and J ends lost 6 bases and 8 bases respectively, with 16 bases between them. Germline CDR1 reads MNHEY; CDR2 reads SVGAGI. In nucleotides, the CDR3 is TGTGCCAGCAGCTACAACAGGAATAAGGAAAAACTGTTTTTT. This codes for CASSYNRNKEKLFF.

This clonotype has only a few counts. The CDR3 sequence: CASSQEGGATEAFF. The CDR3 bases are TGTGCCAGCAGCCAAGAGGGGGGGGCCACTGAAGCTTTCTTT. This chain joins TRBV3-1 and TRBJ1-1; possibly TRBD1 for D (6 bases). Germline V gives CDR1 LGHDT, CDR2 YNNKEL (reference sequence). V lost 0 bases and J 4 bases, leaving 9 bases between the germline ends. CDR3 length: 14 residues.

The table lists this clonotype with a few counts. V gene TRBV10-3 combines with J gene TRBJ1-1, with D perhaps matching TRBD1 (5 bases). Germline V gene sequence: CDR1 ENHRY, CDR2 SYGVKD. V was trimmed by 8 bases and J by 0 bases, leaving 10 bases between them. This CDR3 is built from 13 residues. CDR3 coding DNA: TGTGCCATCTCGACAGCTCTGAACACTGAAGCTTTCTTT. Translating it yields CAISTALNTEAFF.

This clonotype was seen ten or more times. The gene calls are TRBV6-2 or TRBV6-3 and TRBJ2-7; D may be TRBD2 (5 bases). This CDR3 comprises 16 residues. CDR1 and CDR2 (germline): MNHEY, SVGEGT. V was shortened by 5 bases and J by 5 bases, with 22 bases between the two germline ends. Written as DNA, the CDR3 is TGTGCCAGCAGTATTCGCGGGTCAAGGCAGACCCACGAGCAGTACTTC. Translation gives CASSIRGSRQTHEQYF.

This clonotype was recorded many times. V gene TRBV6-7 combines with J gene TRBJ2-5; no clear D. TRBV6-7 is flagged as an ORF with uncertain function. Deletions cut 0 bases from V and 5 bases from J, with 10 bases between. The length of the CDR3 is 14 residues. The chain's CDR3 is CASSYSVAGETQYF. CDR3 coding DNA: TGTGCCAGCAGTTACTCGGTAGCCGGCGAGACCCAGTACTTC.

The rearrangement uses TRBV7-8 and TRBJ1-2; 8 bases fit TRBD1. The trim removed 5 bases at V and 8 bases at J, leaving 7 bases unmatched. The CDR3 has 13 amino acids. Per the germline V gene, CDR1 is SGHVS and CDR2 is FQNEAQ. The CDR3 spells CASSVQGARGYTF. CDR3 in DNA: TGTGCCAGCAGCGTGCAGGGGGCGCGCGGCTACACCTTC.

The V call is TRBV7-6, the J call TRBJ1-1; unclear D gene. Trimming stripped 2 bases from V and 7 bases from J, with 8 bases between. The CDR3 covers 12 residues. CDR1 and CDR2 (germline): SGHVS, FNYEAQ. The CDR3 spells CASSLSLGEAFF. The CDR3 DNA sequence: TGTGCCAGCAGCTTATCACTGGGTGAAGCTTTCTTT.

The table lists this clonotype with a few counts. V is TRBV12-3 or TRBV12-4 and J is TRBJ1-1; 7 bases map to TRBD1. The CDR3 is 15 residues long. With 5 bases clipped from V and 3 bases from J, the junction kept 9 bases outside the gene matches. CDR3: CASSPGQVGDTEAFF. In nucleotides, the CDR3 is TGTGCCAGCAGTCCCGGACAGGTTGGGGACACTGAAGCTTTCTTT.

Only a few counts were recorded for this clonotype. The chain is built from TRBV7-2 and TRBJ2-3; TRBD2 matches 13 bases. The CDR3 loop spans 15 amino acids. Germline V lookup: CDR1 SGHTA, CDR2 FQGNSA. V shed 1 base and J 9 bases; nucleotides not matched to a gene: 4. CDR3 nucleotides: TGTGCCAGCAGCTTAGGACTAGCGGGAGGATACACGCAGTATTTT. It codes for CASSLGLAGGYTQYF. Filled out from reference TRBV7-2 and TRBJ2-3, the complete variable domain reads GAGVSQSPSNKVTEKGKDVELRCDPISGHTALYWYRQSLGQGLEFLIYFQGNSAPDKSGLPSDRFSAERTGGSVSTLTIQRTQQEDSAVYLCASSLGLAGGYTQYFGPGTRLTVL.

This clonotype rates as medium-sized. The rearrangement uses TRBV10-3 and TRBJ2-7; TRBD2 matches 7 bases. Germline V gene sequence: CDR1 ENHRY, CDR2 SYGVKD. J was trimmed by 4 bases and V by 6 bases; bases with no gene match: 12. This CDR3 comprises 15 residues. CDR3 DNA: TGTGCCATCAGCGGGGGAGAGGGACTAAATTACGAGCAGTACTTC. It codes for CAISGGEGLNYEQYF.

This clonotype has at least ten counts. The V gene is TRBV20-1, the J gene TRBJ1-1; no clear D gene. Germline V lookup: CDR1 DFQATT, CDR2 SNEGSKA (reference sequence). The CDR3 has 12 residues. Deletions cut 0 bases from V and 7 bases from J, with 9 bases between. The CDR3 coding sequence is TGCAGTGCTAGAGATCGCAGCCATGAAGCTTTCTTT. Translation gives CSARDRSHEAFF.

This clonotype was counted at least ten times. The chain combines TRBV18 with TRBJ2-7; a weak D match, TRBD1 (6 bases). The germline V gene has CDR1 KGHSH and CDR2 LQKENI. CDR3 length: 14 residues. Trimming took off 2 bases at V and 3 bases at J, with 11 bases between the two ends. The CDR3: CASSPGTTHYEQYF. The CDR3 DNA sequence: TGTGCCAGCTCACCAGGGACAACCCACTACGAGCAGTACTTC.

The V call is TRBV7-9, the J call TRBJ1-1; D gene unclear. This CDR3 comprises 12 residues. Germline values: CDR1 SEHNR, CDR2 FQNEAQ (reference sequence). V lost 2 bases and J lost 7, with 8 bases in between. DNA of the CDR3: TGTGCCAGCAGCTTATGGACCCTTGAAGCTTTCTTT. Translated: CASSLWTLEAFF.